This T cell receptor (beta chain) stems from a study of beta chain features in type 1 diabetes. Germline-derived CDR1 and CDR2 are SGHRS and YFSETQ. J gave up 5 bases and V 4 bases, and 5 bases lay outside the gene matches. The CDR3 covers 14 residues. This clone showed up just a few times. Its cognate antigen is unknown. Findings and limits, study-wide: Although PCR might favor shorter templates, it would do so equally in patients and controls. Significant though moderate, a shortening of TCRB CDR3s appeared in all four CD4+ subsets of Type 1 diabetes patients.

Investigators reverse transcribed all isolated RNA, so they sequenced expressed TCRB transcripts. Regulatory, naive and central memory T cell samples averaged roughly 3.5 million reads. Sequenced by immunoSEQ multiplex PCR; TCRdb stores in-frame clones only, minus some. The table has a few hundred thousand clones, 15% to 20% seen once. This TCR was sampled from a man aged 30 to 45 with type 1 diabetes. Material: naive CD4+ T cells from blood. J is TRBJ2-7 and V is TRBV5-1; the match to TRBD1 covers 11 bases. DNA for the CDR3: TGCGCCAGCAGCCCGGACAGGGGGCGCCACGAGCAGTACTTC. Translated, it gives CASSPDRGRHEQYF. Full variable domain (remainder filled in from reference TRBV5-1 and TRBJ2-7): KAGVTQTPRYLIKTRGQQVTLSCSPISGHRSVSWYQQTPGQGLQFLFEYFSETQRNKGNFPGRFSGRQFSNSRSEMNVSTLELGDSALYLCASSPDRGRHEQYFGPGTRLTVT.